These T cell receptor beta chains were read from a single sample in a study of cytomegalovirus exposure and HLA in healthy donors. Measured with immunoSEQ multiplex PCR; TCRdb has only the in-frame clones, and not every one. The table shows around 130,000 clones, with roughly 80% occurring only once. The specimen was PBMCs. Receptors originate from a woman aged 60-75 years in good health and CMV-seronegative. CDR3s include the opening cysteine and the closing phenylalanine or tryptophan. Each record gives: D gene, V gene, clone size, J gene, CDR3 protein, CDR3 DNA. The D gene is left open where the match is weak. Clone sizes are given selectively: once, few, many, or a class where the clone is expanded.

d_gene: NA
v_gene: TRBV5-1
abundance: once
j_gene: TRBJ2-1
CDR3aa: CASSLAQGYNEQFF
CDR3nt: TGCGCCAGCAGCTTGGCTCAGGGATACAATGAGCAGTTCTTC

d_gene: TRBD2
v_gene: TRBV5-1
abundance: NA
j_gene: TRBJ2-5
CDR3aa: CASSLRASGGGETQYF
CDR3nt: TGCGCCAGCAGCTTGAGGGCTAGCGGGGGCGGAGAGACCCAGTACTTC

d_gene: NA
v_gene: TRBV19
abundance: NA
j_gene: TRBJ2-7
CDR3aa: CASSTGRDSYEQYF
CDR3nt: TGTGCCAGTAGTACCGGGCGGGACTCCTACGAGCAGTACTTC

d_gene: NA
v_gene: TRBV19
abundance: once
j_gene: TRBJ2-3
CDR3aa: CASSIGPSGSTDTQYF
CDR3nt: TGTGCCAGTAGTATAGGGCCCAGCGGGAGCACAGATACGCAGTATTTT

d_gene: NA
v_gene: TRBV5-1
abundance: once
j_gene: TRBJ2-5
CDR3aa: CASSPILASQETQYF
CDR3nt: TGCGCCAGCAGCCCGATACTAGCCAGCCAAGAGACCCAGTACTTC

d_gene: TRBD2
v_gene: TRBV19
abundance: NA
j_gene: TRBJ2-7
CDR3aa: CASRPGLADSYEQYF
CDR3nt: TGTGCCAGCCGGCCGGGACTAGCGGACTCCTACGAGCAGTACTTC

d_gene: TRBD1
v_gene: TRBV5-3
abundance: NA
j_gene: TRBJ2-7
CDR3aa: CARSLSDRGDYEQYF
CDR3nt: TGTGCCAGAAGCTTGTCGGACAGGGGAGACTACGAGCAGTACTTC

d_gene: NA
v_gene: TRBV5-1
abundance: once
j_gene: TRBJ2-7
CDR3aa: CASRGYGGGYEQYF
CDR3nt: TGCGCCAGCAGAGGGTACGGGGGTGGCTACGAGCAGTACTTC

d_gene: NA
v_gene: TRBV18
abundance: NA
j_gene: TRBJ1-1
CDR3aa: CASSLVGVDTEAFF
CDR3nt: TGTGCCAGCTCACTGGTAGGGGTGGACACTGAAGCTTTCTTT

d_gene: NA
v_gene: TRBV4-1
abundance: NA
j_gene: TRBJ2-2
CDR3aa: CASSPQPQAGELFF
CDR3nt: TGCGCCAGCAGCCCCCAACCCCAGGCCGGGGAGCTGTTTTTT

d_gene: TRBD1
v_gene: TRBV5-1
abundance: NA
j_gene: TRBJ2-3
CDR3aa: CASSLATRQGPGDTQYF
CDR3nt: TGCGCCAGCAGCCTGGCCACGCGACAGGGCCCCGGAGATACGCAGTATTTT

d_gene: NA
v_gene: TRBV18
abundance: NA
j_gene: TRBJ1-5
CDR3aa: CASSPRGRGKDQPQHF
CDR3nt: TGTGCCAGCTCACCACGGGGCAGGGGTAAGGATCAGCCCCAGCATTTT

d_gene: TRBD1
v_gene: TRBV18
abundance: few
j_gene: TRBJ1-3
CDR3aa: CASSRGTAGNTIYF
CDR3nt: TGTGCCAGCTCACGCGGGACAGCTGGAAACACCATATATTTT

d_gene: TRBD2
v_gene: TRBV5-1
abundance: once
j_gene: TRBJ2-7
CDR3aa: CASSHNWPGLAGIYYEQYF
CDR3nt: TGCGCCAGCAGTCATAACTGGCCGGGACTAGCGGGAATATACTACGAGCAGTACTTC

d_gene: NA
v_gene: TRBV19
abundance: few
j_gene: TRBJ1-2
CDR3aa: CASRLNQANYGYTF
CDR3nt: TGTGCCAGTAGACTTAACCAAGCTAACTATGGCTACACCTTC

d_gene: NA
v_gene: TRBV6-5
abundance: NA
j_gene: TRBJ2-7
CDR3aa: CASSYSQGRNEQYF
CDR3nt: TGCGCCAGCAGTTACTCCCAGGGAAGGAACGAGCAGTACTTC

d_gene: TRBD1
v_gene: TRBV4-1
abundance: NA
j_gene: TRBJ1-5
CDR3aa: CASSQNDRGNNQPQHF
CDR3nt: TGCGCCAGCAGCCAGAACGACAGGGGAAATAATCAGCCCCAGCATTTT

d_gene: TRBD2
v_gene: TRBV9
abundance: NA
j_gene: TRBJ2-7
CDR3aa: CASSVGGSFSYEQYF
CDR3nt: TGTGCCAGCAGCGTGGGAGGGAGTTTCTCCTACGAGCAGTACTTC

d_gene: TRBD1
v_gene: TRBV5-6
abundance: NA
j_gene: TRBJ1-5
CDR3aa: CASSLGLGQGSQPQHF
CDR3nt: TGTGCCAGCAGCTTGGGCTTAGGACAGGGTAGTCAGCCCCAGCATTTT

d_gene: NA
v_gene: TRBV7-2
abundance: NA
j_gene: TRBJ1-1
CDR3aa: CASTQWGGQAEAFF
CDR3nt: TGTGCCAGCACCCAATGGGGGGGGCAGGCTGAAGCTTTCTTT

d_gene: NA
v_gene: TRBV7-3
abundance: NA
j_gene: TRBJ1-1
CDR3aa: CASSLSQYTEAFF
CDR3nt: TGTGCCAGCAGCTTATCACAGTACACTGAAGCTTTCTTT

d_gene: TRBD2
v_gene: TRBV5-6
abundance: NA
j_gene: TRBJ2-7
CDR3aa: CASSSGPASGEAGQYF
CDR3nt: TGTGCCAGCAGCTCGGGCCCGGCTAGCGGGGAGGCTGGGCAGTACTTC

d_gene: NA
v_gene: TRBV5-1
abundance: NA
j_gene: TRBJ2-3
CDR3aa: CASSLGGGQDTQYF
CDR3nt: TGCGCCAGCAGCTTGGGAGGGGGACAAGATACGCAGTATTTT

d_gene: NA
v_gene: TRBV4-1
abundance: NA
j_gene: TRBJ2-7
CDR3aa: CASSQDLYEQYF
CDR3nt: TGCGCCAGCAGCCAAGACCTCTACGAGCAGTACTTC

d_gene: TRBD2
v_gene: TRBV4-1
abundance: NA
j_gene: TRBJ2-7
CDR3aa: CASSQVASGAYEQYF
CDR3nt: TGCGCCAGCAGCCAAGTCGCTAGCGGAGCTTACGAGCAGTACTTC

d_gene: TRBD2
v_gene: TRBV7-3
abundance: NA
j_gene: TRBJ2-3
CDR3aa: CASSLIGTSATDTQYF
CDR3nt: TGTGCCAGCAGCTTAATCGGGACTAGCGCCACAGATACGCAGTATTTT

d_gene: TRBD2
v_gene: TRBV27
abundance: NA
j_gene: TRBJ2-7
CDR3aa: CASSLTSGGSSYEQYF
CDR3nt: TGTGCCAGCAGTCTCACTAGCGGGGGAAGCTCCTACGAGCAGTACTTC

d_gene: TRBD1
v_gene: TRBV19
abundance: NA
j_gene: TRBJ2-3
CDR3aa: CASSRGQSTDTQYF
CDR3nt: TGTGCCAGTAGCAGGGGGCAGAGCACAGATACGCAGTATTTT

d_gene: NA
v_gene: TRBV11-2
abundance: NA
j_gene: TRBJ2-7
CDR3aa: CASSLGLRVEQYF
CDR3nt: TGTGCCAGCAGCTTAGGACTACGTGTGGAGCAGTACTTC

d_gene: TRBD1
v_gene: TRBV28
abundance: NA
j_gene: TRBJ1-2
CDR3aa: CASLGQGADYGYTF
CDR3nt: TGTGCCAGCTTGGGACAGGGGGCGGATTATGGCTACACCTTC

d_gene: NA
v_gene: TRBV19
abundance: few
j_gene: TRBJ1-5
CDR3aa: CASVGQGNQPQQF
CDR3nt: NA

d_gene: NA
v_gene: TRBV19
abundance: NA
j_gene: TRBJ1-2
CDR3aa: CASSKTTGETYGYTF
CDR3nt: TGTGCCAGTAGTAAAACGACAGGAGAAACTTATGGCTACACCTTC

d_gene: TRBD1
v_gene: TRBV18
abundance: NA
j_gene: TRBJ1-1
CDR3aa: CASSLHQGGTGGDTEAFF
CDR3nt: TGTGCCAGCTCCCTACACCAAGGGGGGACAGGGGGCGACACTGAAGCTTTCTTT

d_gene: NA
v_gene: TRBV18
abundance: NA
j_gene: TRBJ2-5
CDR3aa: CASSKDYQETQYF
CDR3nt: TGTGCCAGCTCAAAGGACTACCAAGAGACCCAGTACTTC

d_gene: NA
v_gene: TRBV27
abundance: NA
j_gene: TRBJ2-1
CDR3aa: CASIGVSYNEQFF
CDR3nt: TGTGCCAGCATCGGGGTGTCCTACAATGAGCAGTTCTTC

d_gene: TRBD1
v_gene: TRBV5-1
abundance: NA
j_gene: TRBJ1-2
CDR3aa: CASSYTWTGGSGYTF
CDR3nt: TGCGCCAGCAGCTACACCTGGACAGGGGGCAGTGGCTACACCTTC

d_gene: NA
v_gene: TRBV6-5
abundance: NA
j_gene: TRBJ1-1
CDR3aa: CASSYSMSGQAFF
CDR3nt: TGTGCCAGCAGTTACTCGATGTCTGGGCAAGCTTTCTTT

d_gene: TRBD2
v_gene: TRBV5-1
abundance: few
j_gene: TRBJ2-2
CDR3aa: CASRASGQLNTGELFF
CDR3nt: TGCGCCAGCAGGGCTAGCGGGCAACTTAACACCGGGGAGCTGTTTTTT

d_gene: NA
v_gene: TRBV28
abundance: NA
j_gene: TRBJ1-2
CDR3aa: CASIRQGGTRDYGYTF
CDR3nt: TGTGCCAGCATCCGTCAGGGAGGGACCAGGGACTATGGCTACACCTTC

d_gene: TRBD2
v_gene: TRBV11-2
abundance: NA
j_gene: TRBJ2-5
CDR3aa: CASSLVVLAGGRETQYF
CDR3nt: TGTGCCAGCAGCTTAGTCGTGCTAGCGGGAGGTCGGGAGACCCAGTACTTC

d_gene: TRBD1
v_gene: TRBV29-1
abundance: NA
j_gene: TRBJ1-1
CDR3aa: CSARTGTGGGTEAFF
CDR3nt: TGCAGCGCCAGAACCGGGACAGGAGGCGGCACTGAAGCTTTCTTT

d_gene: NA
v_gene: TRBV6-1
abundance: NA
j_gene: TRBJ1-5
CDR3aa: CACATVANQPQHF
CDR3nt: TGTGCCTGTGCGACAGTCGCCAATCAGCCCCAGCATTTT